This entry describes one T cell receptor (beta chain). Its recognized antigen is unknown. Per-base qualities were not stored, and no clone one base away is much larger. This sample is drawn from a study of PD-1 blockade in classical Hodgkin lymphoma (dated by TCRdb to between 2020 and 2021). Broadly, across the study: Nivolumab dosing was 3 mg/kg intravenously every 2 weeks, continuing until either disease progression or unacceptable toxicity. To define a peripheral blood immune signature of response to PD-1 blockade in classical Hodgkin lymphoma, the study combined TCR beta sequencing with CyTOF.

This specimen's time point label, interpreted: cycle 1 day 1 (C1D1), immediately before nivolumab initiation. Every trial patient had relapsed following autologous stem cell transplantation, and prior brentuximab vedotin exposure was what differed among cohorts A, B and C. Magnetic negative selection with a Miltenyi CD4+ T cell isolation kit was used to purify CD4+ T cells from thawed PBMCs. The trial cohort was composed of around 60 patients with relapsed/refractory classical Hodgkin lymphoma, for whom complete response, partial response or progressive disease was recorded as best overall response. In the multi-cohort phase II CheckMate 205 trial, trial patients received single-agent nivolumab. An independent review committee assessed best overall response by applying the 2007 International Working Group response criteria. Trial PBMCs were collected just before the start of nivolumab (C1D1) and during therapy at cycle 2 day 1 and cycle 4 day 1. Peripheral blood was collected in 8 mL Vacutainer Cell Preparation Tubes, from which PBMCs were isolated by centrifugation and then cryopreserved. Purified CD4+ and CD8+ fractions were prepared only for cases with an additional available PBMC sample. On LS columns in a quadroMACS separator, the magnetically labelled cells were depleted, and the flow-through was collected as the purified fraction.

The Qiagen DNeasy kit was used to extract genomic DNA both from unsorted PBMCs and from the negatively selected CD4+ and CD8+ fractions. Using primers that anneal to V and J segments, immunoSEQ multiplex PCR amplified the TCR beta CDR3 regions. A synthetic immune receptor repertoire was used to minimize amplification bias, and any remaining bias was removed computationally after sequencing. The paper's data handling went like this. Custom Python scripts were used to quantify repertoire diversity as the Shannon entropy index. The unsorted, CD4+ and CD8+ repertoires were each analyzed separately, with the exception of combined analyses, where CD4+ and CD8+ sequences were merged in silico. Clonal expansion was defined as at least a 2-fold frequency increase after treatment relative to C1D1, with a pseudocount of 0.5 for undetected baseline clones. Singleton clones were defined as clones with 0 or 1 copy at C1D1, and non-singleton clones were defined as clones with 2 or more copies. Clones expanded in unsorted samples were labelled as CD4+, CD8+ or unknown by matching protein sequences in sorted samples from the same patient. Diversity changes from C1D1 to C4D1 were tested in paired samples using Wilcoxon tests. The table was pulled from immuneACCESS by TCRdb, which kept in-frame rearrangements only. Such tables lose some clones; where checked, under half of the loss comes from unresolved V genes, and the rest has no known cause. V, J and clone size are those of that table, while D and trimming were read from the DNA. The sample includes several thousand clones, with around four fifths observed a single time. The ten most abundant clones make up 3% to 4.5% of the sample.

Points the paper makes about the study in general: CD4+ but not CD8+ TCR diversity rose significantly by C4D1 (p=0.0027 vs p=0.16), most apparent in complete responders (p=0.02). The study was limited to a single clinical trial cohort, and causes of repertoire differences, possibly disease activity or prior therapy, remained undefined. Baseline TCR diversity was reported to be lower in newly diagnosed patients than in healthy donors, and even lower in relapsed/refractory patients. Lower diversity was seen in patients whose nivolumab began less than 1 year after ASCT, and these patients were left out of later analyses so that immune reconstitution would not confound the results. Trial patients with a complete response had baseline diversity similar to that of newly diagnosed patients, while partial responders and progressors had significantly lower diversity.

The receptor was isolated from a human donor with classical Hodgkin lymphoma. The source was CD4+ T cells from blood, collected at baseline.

Read as DNA, the sequence is TGCGCCAGCAGCCAAGAACAGACGCGGTTGCATGGCTACACCTTC. This sequence encodes CASSQEQTRLHGYTF. The V and J genes are TRBV4-3 and TRBJ1-2; the D gene remains uncertain. V loses 0 bases of germline sequence and J loses 6 bases, and the interval between the two ends is 14 bases. CDR1 and CDR2, looked up from the germline V gene, are LGHNA and YSLEER. Spanning cysteine to phenylalanine, the CDR3 consists of 15 amino acids. Only the CDR3 portion is preserved as DNA: 45 bases, with reading frame beginning at the first base.